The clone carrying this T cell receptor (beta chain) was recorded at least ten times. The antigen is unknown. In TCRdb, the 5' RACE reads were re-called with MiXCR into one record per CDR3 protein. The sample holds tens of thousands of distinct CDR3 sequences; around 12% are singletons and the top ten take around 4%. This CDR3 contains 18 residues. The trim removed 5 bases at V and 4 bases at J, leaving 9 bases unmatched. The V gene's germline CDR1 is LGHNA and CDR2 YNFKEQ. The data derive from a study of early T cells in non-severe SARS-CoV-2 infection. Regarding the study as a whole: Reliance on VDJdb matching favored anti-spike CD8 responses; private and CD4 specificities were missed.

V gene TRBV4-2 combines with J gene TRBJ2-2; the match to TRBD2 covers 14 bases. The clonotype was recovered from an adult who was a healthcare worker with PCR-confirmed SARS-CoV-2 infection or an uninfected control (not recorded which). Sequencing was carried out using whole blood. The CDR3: CASSSPGTSGGPTGELFF. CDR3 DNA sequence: TGTGCCAGCAGCAGTCCGGGGACTAGCGGGGGACCCACCGGGGAGCTGTTTTTT.